These 4 T cell receptor beta chains came from one sample sequenced in a study of blood T cell repertoires in COVID-19. TCRdb keeps only in-frame clones here, not all; method: immunoSEQ multiplex PCR. The sample records roughly 200,000 clones, less than 90% being singletons. Material for sequencing was PBMCs or T cells enriched from blood (not recorded which). Receptors were obtained from a woman aged 45-65 years in a cohort exposed to, infected with or recovered from COVID-19 (not recorded which).

The chain carries TRBV6-1 and TRBJ2-7; D is possibly TRBD2 (5 bases). Germline V CDR1 and CDR2: MNHNS, SASEGT. The CDR3 runs to 16 residues. Trimming took off 3 bases at V and 1 base at J, with 16 bases between the two ends. In DNA, the CDR3 is TGTGCCAGCAGTGATCGAGCATCGTGGGAGTCCTACGAGCAGTACTTC. It specifies CASSDRASWESYEQYF.

The genes are TRBV27 and TRBJ2-3; no reliable D call. Looked up from germline, CDR1 is MNHEY and CDR2 is SMNVEV (reference sequence). The CDR3 is made up of 14 amino acids. The ends were cut back, 2 bases at V and 4 bases at J, with 10 bases in the middle. CDR3 amino acids: CASSLRLQPDTQYF. CDR3 coding DNA: TGTGCCAGCAGTTTAAGACTCCAACCAGATACGCAGTATTTT.

The CDR3 nucleotides are TGTGCCTGGAGCCCTCTTGGGCAGGGTATTTACGAGCAGTACTTC. It codes for CAWSPLGQGIYEQYF. The rearrangement joins TRBV30 to TRBJ2-7; weak D call: TRBD1 (5 bases). CDR3 length equals 15 residues. The germline gives CDR1 GTSNPN, CDR2 SVGIG (reference sequence). V was trimmed by 3 bases and J by 4 bases, leaving 19 bases between them.

The gene calls are TRBV9 and TRBJ2-2; 15 nucleotides agree with TRBD2. The ends lost 3 bases at V and 6 bases at J; junction bases unmatched: 3. Germline lookup yields CDR1 SGDLS and CDR2 YYNGEE. CDR3 length: 16 amino acids. The CDR3: CASSERTSGGAGELFF. The CDR3 coding sequence is TGTGCCAGCAGCGAGCGGACTAGCGGGGGGGCCGGGGAGCTGTTTTTT.